These T cell receptor beta chains were read from a single sample in a study of cytomegalovirus exposure and HLA in healthy donors. TCRdb's table, derived via immunoSEQ multiplex PCR, lists solely in-frame clones and lacks some. This repertoire shows over 60,000 clones, approximately 80% found once; its top ten account for more than 2.5%. Sequences were obtained from PBMCs. The receptors originated from a man in his late teens or twenties in good health and CMV-seronegative. Both conserved end residues are part of each CDR3. The order of the fields is CDR3 protein, CDR3 DNA, D gene, J gene, V gene, clone size. A D gene is named only where the DNA matches it firmly. Some rows mark clone size as missing; the rest say once, few, many or name a class of expanded clone.

cdr3_aa: CASSDSGANVLTF; cdr3_nt: TGTGCCAGCAGTGACAGCGGGGCCAACGTCCTGACTTTC; d_call: -; j_call: TRBJ2-6; v_call: TRBV6-4; clone_size: once
cdr3_aa: CASSLAQGALSGYTF; cdr3_nt: TGCGCCAGCAGCTTGGCGCAGGGGGCGCTTAGTGGCTACACCTTC; d_call: TRBD1; j_call: TRBJ1-2; v_call: TRBV5-1; clone_size: -
cdr3_aa: CASSPGFPLRAQYF; cdr3_nt: TGTGCCAGCAGCCCAGGCTTTCCCCTGCGAGCCCAGTACTTC; d_call: -; j_call: TRBJ2-5; v_call: TRBV14; clone_size: -
cdr3_aa: CASSHAGELETQYF; cdr3_nt: TGCGCCAGCAGTCATGCAGGGGAATTAGAGACCCAGTACTTC; d_call: -; j_call: TRBJ2-5; v_call: TRBV23-1; clone_size: -
cdr3_aa: CASSDRGIYGYTF; cdr3_nt: TGTGCCAGCAGTGACAGGGGTATCTATGGCTACACCTTC; d_call: -; j_call: TRBJ1-2; v_call: TRBV6-1; clone_size: -
cdr3_aa: CASSSGTSGASGANVLTF; cdr3_nt: TGTGCCAGCAGCTCGGGGACTAGCGGGGCCTCTGGGGCCAACGTCCTGACTTTC; d_call: TRBD2; j_call: TRBJ2-6; v_call: TRBV7-2; clone_size: -
cdr3_aa: CASSLGRVSEAFF; cdr3_nt: TGTGCCAGCAGCTTGGGGAGGGTCAGCGAAGCTTTCTTT; d_call: -; j_call: TRBJ1-1; v_call: TRBV5-6; clone_size: -
cdr3_aa: CASSLARDFDTQYF; cdr3_nt: TGCGCCAGCAGCTTGGCCCGGGACTTTGATACGCAGTATTTT; d_call: -; j_call: TRBJ2-3; v_call: TRBV5-1; clone_size: -
cdr3_aa: CASSLESTGMGRYGYTF; cdr3_nt: TGCGCCAGCAGCTTGGAGTCCACAGGGATGGGTCGGTATGGCTACACCTTC; d_call: -; j_call: TRBJ1-2; v_call: TRBV5-1; clone_size: -
cdr3_aa: CASSEFTGHETQYF; cdr3_nt: TGTGCCAGCAGTGAGTTTACAGGGCACGAGACCCAGTACTTC; d_call: -; j_call: TRBJ2-5; v_call: TRBV25-1; clone_size: -
cdr3_aa: CASGRGIVTDTQYF; cdr3_nt: TGTGCCAGCGGGAGGGGTATTGTCACAGATACGCAGTATTTT; d_call: TRBD2; j_call: TRBJ2-3; v_call: TRBV7-9; clone_size: few
cdr3_aa: CASSPLAGSHGETQYF; cdr3_nt: TGTGCCAGCAGCCCTCTAGCGGGGTCCCACGGAGAGACCCAGTACTTC; d_call: TRBD2; j_call: TRBJ2-5; v_call: TRBV4-2; clone_size: -
cdr3_aa: CASSQVDMGLAGGNEQFF; cdr3_nt: TGCGCCAGCAGCCAAGTAGATATGGGACTAGCGGGGGGCAATGAGCAGTTCTTC; d_call: TRBD2; j_call: TRBJ2-1; v_call: TRBV4-1; clone_size: few
cdr3_aa: CASSLARNTEAFF; cdr3_nt: TGTGCCAGCAGCTTAGCCAGGAACACTGAAGCTTTCTTT; d_call: -; j_call: TRBJ1-1; v_call: TRBV7-9; clone_size: -
cdr3_aa: CAISEMPMENYEQYF; cdr3_nt: TGTGCCATCAGTGAGATGCCGATGGAGAACTACGAGCAGTACTTC; d_call: -; j_call: TRBJ2-7; v_call: TRBV10-3; clone_size: -
cdr3_aa: CASSLAGARTDTQYF; cdr3_nt: TGTGCCAGCAGTCTAGCGGGGGCGCGCACAGATACGCAGTATTTT; d_call: TRBD2; j_call: TRBJ2-3; v_call: TRBV6-5; clone_size: -